Included here is one T cell receptor (beta chain) sequence, with context. In germline, CDR1 is SGHDN, CDR2 FVKESK. The length of the CDR3 is 14 residues. The J segment lost 4 bases and the V segment lost 3 bases, leaving 5 bases of the junction unmatched. As handled by the study authors: The authors estimated nucleated cell counts from reference gene primer amplification. Profiling relied on immunoSEQ multiplex PCR, and the TCRdb table lists in-frame clones only, not all of them. The DNA gave D and trimming, while V, J and clone size come from that table. This repertoire shows roughly 150,000 clones, approximately 78% found once; its top ten account for 11%. This sample stems from a study of blood T cell repertoires in COVID-19. Study-wide context: Donors in the United States, Italy and Spain gave samples during acute or convalescent COVID-19. PBMCs, B-cell-depleted T cells, or T cells were the source of the cDNA or gDNA that made up the material.

The source material was peripheral blood. The chain joins TRBV14 to TRBJ2-7, with 8 bases that match TRBD2. The origin of this receptor is a human donor in a cohort sampled during active COVID-19. The CDR3 DNA sequence: TGTGCCAGCAGCCACGGCAGCGGGAGATACGAGCAGTACTTC. It translates to CASSHGSGRYEQYF.